This is a list of T cell receptor beta chains from one sample in a study of circulating CD8 cells and anti-PD-1 response in melanoma. MiXCR, run by TCRdb on the reads, gives a single entry per CDR3 protein. The repertoire has about 450 distinct CDR3 sequences, about 12% of them found once; the top ten carry around two thirds. The material sequenced was CD8+ T cells from PBMCs, taken at baseline or after one month of anti-PD-1 therapy (not recorded which). All receptors come from a human donor with melanoma. CDR3s include the opening cysteine and the closing phenylalanine or tryptophan. The D gene is left open where the match is weak. The size of a clone is reported for some rows only, either as once, few or many, or as a class for expanded clones.

J gene,clone size,V gene,D gene,CDR3 protein,CDR3 DNA
TRBJ2-4,medium-sized,TRBV4-3,.,CASSQDSASALTGGIQYF,TGCGCCAGCAGCCAAGATTCGGCCAGCGCTCTGACCGGGGGCATTCAGTACTTC
TRBJ1-5,large,TRBV28,.,CASQWRGNQPQHF,TGTGCCAGCCAGTGGAGGGGCAATCAGCCCCAGCATTTT
TRBJ1-2,medium-sized,TRBV4-1,.,CASSQDWSDYGYTF,TGCGCCAGCAGCCAAGATTGGTCCGACTATGGCTACACCTTC
TRBJ1-1,medium-sized,TRBV7-8,TRBD1,CASSVGTGATEAFF,TGTGCCAGCAGTGTCGGGACAGGGGCCACTGAAGCTTTCTTT
TRBJ2-2,medium-sized,TRBV24-1,TRBD1,CATSDLGDSANTGELFF,TGTGCCACCAGTGATTTGGGGGACAGCGCGAACACCGGGGAGCTGTTTTTT
TRBJ2-3,large,TRBV2,.,CASSDGGSSTDTQYF,TGTGCCAGCAGTGACGGGGGTTCTAGCACAGATACGCAGTATTTT
TRBJ2-7,medium-sized,TRBV28,.,CASIDRTSWEQYF,TGTGCCAGCATAGACAGGACCTCCTGGGAGCAGTACTTC
TRBJ2-7,.,TRBV14,TRBD1,CASSRERQGYEQYF,TGTGCCAGCAGCCGAGAACGACAGGGCTACGAGCAGTACTTC
TRBJ2-5,large,TRBV27,.,CASSLSNAAQETQYF,TGTGCCAGCAGTTTATCGAACGCGGCCCAAGAGACCCAGTACTTC
TRBJ2-3,medium-sized,TRBV27,.,CASSLLAKSTDTQYF,TGTGCCAGCAGTTTATTAGCGAAGTCCACAGATACGCAGTATTTT
TRBJ2-7,medium-sized,TRBV19,.,CASSIDLGSSYEQYF,TGTGCCAGTAGTATAGATCTGGGGAGCTCCTACGAGCAGTACTTC
TRBJ1-4,medium-sized,TRBV27,.,CASSLSRRGGFELFF,TGTGCCAGCAGTTTATCTCGCAGGGGAGGATTTGAACTGTTTTTT
TRBJ2-5,few,TRBV11-2,TRBD2,CASSLEASGRETQYF,TGTGCCAGCAGCTTAGAGGCTAGCGGGCGGGAGACCCAGTACTTC
TRBJ2-2,medium-sized,TRBV18,.,CASSPDERLNTGELFF,TGTGCCAGCTCACCGGACGAGCGACTAAACACCGGGGAGCTGTTTTTT
TRBJ1-2,medium-sized,TRBV29-1,TRBD1,CSGSGQGVNGYTF,TGCAGCGGCTCGGGACAGGGGGTGAATGGCTACACCTTC
TRBJ1-1,medium-sized,TRBV28,.,CASSSLLGFSEAFF,TGTGCCAGCAGTTCTCTGTTGGGCTTCTCTGAAGCTTTCTTT
TRBJ2-1,few,TRBV28,TRBD2,CPSSTIKREVLYNEQFF,TGTCCCAGCAGTACCATTAAGCGGGAGGTACTCTACAATGAGCAGTTCTTC
TRBJ2-1,large,TRBV9,TRBD2,CASSAPGEGYNEQFF,TGTGCCAGCAGCGCCCCCGGGGAGGGCTACAATGAGCAGTTCTTC
TRBJ2-7,large,TRBV28,.,CASRGPQVPNSYEQYF,TGTGCCAGCAGGGGTCCACAGGTCCCCAACTCCTACGAGCAGTACTTC
TRBJ2-1,large,TRBV6-4,.,CASSEGDNNEQFF,TGTGCCAGCAGTGAAGGGGACAACAATGAGCAGTTCTTC